The clone carrying this T cell receptor (beta chain) was seen repeatedly, ten times or more. Its target is not known. These data originate in a study of CD8 T cells in ankylosing spondylitis. General study points: Within matched ankylosing spondylitis synovial fluid, disease-linked clones were reportedly significantly enriched.

Germline values: CDR1 SGHAT, CDR2 FQNNGV. The trim removed 6 bases at V and 2 bases at J, leaving 7 bases unmatched. The length of the CDR3 is 16 residues. Construction of TCR beta libraries was performed using quantitative 5'-RACE with molecular barcodes. MiXCR was run by TCRdb on the 5' RACE reads, yielding one entry per CDR3 protein. The sample holds approximately 180,000 distinct CDR3 sequences, about 18% seen once. The chain couples TRBV11-2 to TRBJ2-3; 11 bases fit TRBD2. Sequencing was performed on blood, either unsorted or a sorted T cell fraction (not recorded which). This clonotype was obtained from a male donor aged 5-30 years with ankylosing spondylitis or in good health (not recorded which). In DNA, the CDR3 is TGTGCCAGCAGTGAAAGACTAGCGGGGTACACAGATACGCAGTATTTT. Its protein is CASSERLAGYTDTQYF.